This T cell receptor beta chain was sequenced in a study of T cell responses to AZD1222 COVID-19 vaccine. Study observations and caveats: Researchers report vaccine-associated CD4 TCRs spanning spike, with dominance at 160-218 and 743-854. Among AZD1222 vaccinees, only 6 or 7 were seropositive at baseline.

Worth noting for this clone: Its antigen is not known.

Method: immunoSEQ multiplex PCR; TCRdb's copy keeps in-frame clones and lacks some. Here the sample spans 75,000 to 90,000 clones, approximately 84% being singletons. The receptor's source is an adult in good health. Sequencing used peripheral blood, obtained on day 0 of AZD1222 vaccination.

CDR3 loop: CASSLDVLSGNTIYF. The CDR3 coding sequence is TGTGCCAGCAGCTTGGATGTACTCTCTGGAAACACCATATATTTT. V usage is TRBV5-5 and J usage is TRBJ1-3; the D is unclear. Germline V CDR1 and CDR2: SGHKS, YYEKEE (reference sequence). The CDR3 is 15 amino acids. Trimming removed 0 bases from V and 0 bases from J, with 7 bases in between. Together with reference TRBV5-5 and TRBJ1-3, the CDR3 gives the full variable domain: DAGVTQSPTHLIKTRGQQVTLRCSPISGHKSVSWYQQVLGQGPQFIFQYYEKEERGRGNFPDRFSARQFPNYSSELNVNALLLGDSALYLCASSLDVLSGNTIYFGEGSWLTVV.